This TCR beta chain was documented in a study of molecular identifiers for immune sequencing clone quantification. Overall study findings and caveats: For effector cells, clones above 20 RNA copies held over 99% of molecules; for naive cells, under 1%.

The CDR3 runs 15 residues. Trimming took 6 bases from V and 7 from J; bases not matched to a gene: 6. CDR1 and CDR2 from the germline V gene are SNHLY and FYNNEI. This clonotype was observed at least ten times. Its antigen is unknown. A CD8+CD4-CCR7+CD45RA+ phenotype served as the sorting definition for naive CD8 T cells. TCRdb ran MiXCR on the PCR reads and lists one entry per CDR3 protein. The repertoire holds around 470,000 distinct CDR3 sequences, about 21% seen once, with about 0.78% in the top ten. This receptor was identified in a human donor in good health. Some libraries in this study had Jurkat cell RNA spiked in. V gene TRBV2 combines with J gene TRBJ2-3, with 14 bases lining up with TRBD2. The specimen sequenced was naive CD8+ T cells from blood, with Jurkat cell RNA spiked in. Subset: FACS-sorted CD8+CD4-CCR7+CD45RA+ naive T cells. CDR3 DNA sequence: TGTGCCAGCAGGGGGACTAGCGGGAGAACCAATACGCAGTATTTT. Translating it yields CASRGTSGRTNTQYF.